The 21 T cell receptor beta chains presented below share a single source sample, sequenced in a study of CD8+ T cells in alopecia areata (dated 2018 in TCRdb). Sample treatment or condition, as interpreted from the label and publication: oral pan-JAK inhibitor, 5-10 mg twice daily. The receptor library was made with the immunoSEQ multiplex PCR assay. To provide template for TCR sequencing, every sample had RNA extracted and reverse transcribed into cDNA. Imported from immuneACCESS, the table was reduced by TCRdb to in-frame sequences with V and J called. These copies leave out some clones; in studies compared against another copy, an unresolved V gene accounts for under half, and the cause of the remainder is not known. This sample holds 200,000 to 250,000 clones; roughly two fifths were observed only once. The ten most abundant clones make up about 2.6% of the sample. Source: CD4+ T cells sorted from blood, taken around week 36, from a patient treated with tofacitinib. All receptors derive from a human donor with alopecia areata.

The chain combines TRBV29-1 with TRBJ1-2; TRBD1 matches 7 bases. CDR3 length: 13 amino acids. Germline V gene lookup returns CDR1 SQVTM and CDR2 ANQGSEA. V dropped 7 bases and J dropped 5; count of bases not matched to a gene: 10. For the CDR3, the DNA is TGCAGCGGGGAGACAGGGACCCCTTATGGCTACACCTTC. Protein product: CSGETGTPYGYTF.

The V and J genes are TRBV11-2 and TRBJ2-3; possibly TRBD2 for D (5 bases). The CDR3 runs to 16 residues. Germline loops: CDR1 SGHAT, CDR2 FQNNGV. V was trimmed by 5 bases and J by 4 bases, leaving 19 bases between them. The CDR3 loop reads CASSPRVRAQADTQYF. CDR3 nucleotides: TGTGCCAGCAGCCCAAGAGTGAGGGCCCAGGCAGATACGCAGTATTTT. The full variable domain, completed using reference TRBV11-2 and TRBJ2-3, is EAGVAQSPRYKIIEKRQSVAFWCNPISGHATLYWYQQILGQGPKLLIQFQNNGVVDDSQLPKDRFSAERLKGVDSTLKIQPAKLEDSAVYLCASSPRVRAQADTQYFGPGTRLTVL.

V and J are TRBV4-1 and TRBJ2-3, with TRBD1 matching over 10 bases. CDR3 length: 18 amino acids. V was clipped by 5 bases and J by 4 bases; unmatched bases: 15. Per germline, CDR1 MGHRA and CDR2 YSYEKL. CDR3 amino acids: CASSSTPTGQGFADTQYF. CDR3 nucleotides: TGCGCCAGCAGCTCCACACCCACGGGACAGGGGTTCGCAGATACGCAGTATTTT.

V is TRBV5-1 and J is TRBJ2-7; D perhaps matches TRBD2 (5 bases). Between the trimmed V and J ends, which lost 4 bases and 2 bases, there was a span of 13 bases. This CDR3 spans 14 amino acids. The germline V gene encodes CDR1 SGHRS and CDR2 YFSETQ. The CDR3 reads CASSRGEGTYEQYF. Written as DNA, the CDR3 is TGCGCCAGCAGCCGTGGTGAGGGAACCTACGAGCAGTACTTC.

This rearrangement joins TRBV28 to TRBJ2-7, with D perhaps matching TRBD1 (6 bases). Trimming pared 6 bases from V and 7 bases from J, leaving 13 bases between. The CDR3 extends over 12 amino acids. CDR1 and CDR2 (germline): MDHEN, SYDVKM. The CDR3 loop is CASSRQVGEQYF. CDR3 coding DNA: TGTGCCAGCAGCAGACAGGTTGGTGAGCAGTACTTC.

This chain uses TRBV7-9 with TRBJ2-7; 8 bases agree with TRBD2. This CDR3 comprises 16 residues. Germline V lookup: CDR1 SEHNR, CDR2 FQNEAQ (reference sequence). V dropped 5 bases and J dropped 4; count of bases not matched to a gene: 13. The CDR3 region is CASSPPWAGGLYEQYF. CDR3 coding DNA: TGTGCCAGCAGCCCCCCGTGGGCGGGAGGTCTGTACGAGCAGTACTTC.

This clone was counted only a few times. CDR3 sequence (DNA): TGTGCCAGCAGTGAACGATCGGTTTTAAACAAAAACATTCAGTACTTC. Its protein product is CASSERSVLNKNIQYF. The J gene is TRBJ2-4, the V gene TRBV2; no clear D gene. The CDR3 is 16 residues long. V was trimmed by 2 bases and J by 3 bases, leaving 14 bases between them. CDR1 is SNHLY and CDR2 is FYNNEI in the germline V gene.

V and J are TRBV29-1 and TRBJ2-7; the D is unclear. Germline V gene data show CDR1 as SQVTM and CDR2 as ANQGSEA. The germline V and J ends were trimmed by 1 base and 7 bases, with 11 bases remaining between them. There are 12 residues in the CDR3. The CDR3 sequence is CSVEVAAREQYF. CDR3 nucleotides: TGCAGCGTTGAAGTGGCGGCGCGAGAGCAGTACTTC.

This sequence joins TRBV4-3 and TRBJ2-7, with 7 bases identical to TRBD1. This CDR3 has 15 residues. Germline loops: CDR1 LGHNA, CDR2 YSLEER. The V and J ends lost 3 bases and 2 bases, in that order; junction bases with no gene match: 7. CDR3 in amino acids: CASSQGRQGAYEQYF. CDR3 nucleotide sequence: TGCGCCAGCAGCCAGGGGAGACAGGGTGCCTACGAGCAGTACTTC.

The CDR3 nucleotides read TGTGCCAGCAGCTTTGGGGCGGCCCAAGGCGAGCAGTACTTC. It translates to CASSFGAAQGEQYF. The genes are TRBV7-9 and TRBJ2-7; weak D call: TRBD1 (5 bases). Germline CDR1 reads SEHNR; CDR2 reads FQNEAQ (reference sequence). CDR3 length equals 14 residues. Between the trimmed V and J ends, which lost 3 bases and 6 bases, there was a span of 15 bases.

The rearrangement uses TRBV2 and TRBJ2-3; 7 bases are a match to TRBD1. CDR3 length equals 16 residues. J gave up 0 bases and V 6 bases, and 9 bases lay outside the gene matches. Germline lookup yields CDR1 SNHLY and CDR2 FYNNEI. CDR3 amino acids: CASRRGQSTSTDTQYF. CDR3 sequence (DNA): TGTGCCAGCAGAAGGGGACAGTCTACTAGCACAGATACGCAGTATTTT.

V is TRBV29-1 and J is TRBJ2-3; 10 nucleotides align to TRBD2. V dropped 7 bases and J dropped 3; count of bases not matched to a gene: 4. CDR3 length: 13 amino acids. CDR1 SQVTM and CDR2 ANQGSEA come from the germline V gene. CDR3 protein: CSEGLAETDTQYF. The CDR3 bases are TGCAGCGAAGGACTAGCGGAGACAGATACGCAGTATTTT.

This sequence joins TRBV23-1 and TRBJ2-6, with a possible D match to TRBD1 (7 bases). TRBV23-1 is filed as an ORF, its function uncertain. Trimming cost V 4 bases and J 4 bases, with 20 bases left between them. This CDR3 has 18 amino acids. The DNA for the CDR3 is TGCGCCAGCAGTCTCCGGGGGACAGTAACCCCCGGGGCCAACGTCCTGACTTTC. Translation: CASSLRGTVTPGANVLTF.

The genes are TRBV4-1 and TRBJ2-7, with 9 bases identical to TRBD1. CDR1 and CDR2 from the germline V gene are MGHRA and YSYEKL. There are 18 residues in the CDR3. Germline trimming cut 0 bases from V and 7 bases from J; bases unmatched to any gene: 16. CDR3 sequence reads: CASSQDQQGALGIGEQYF. The CDR3 DNA reads as TGCGCCAGCAGCCAAGATCAACAGGGGGCGCTGGGTATAGGGGAGCAGTACTTC.

The gene calls are TRBV29-1 and TRBJ1-1; D perhaps matches TRBD1 (5 bases). The CDR3 has 12 residues. V lost 4 bases to trimming and J lost 7 bases, with 13 bases between them. Germline values: CDR1 SQVTM, CDR2 ANQGSEA. In nucleotides, the CDR3 is TGCAGCGTTGCGCGCAGGGAGGGTGAAGCTTTCTTT. Its translation: CSVARREGEAFF.

This clone was detected only once. The chain employs TRBV7-2 and TRBJ2-7; TRBD1 matches 7 bases. Germline CDR1 and CDR2: SGHTA and FQGNSA. The CDR3 is 13 amino acids. V was pared by 3 bases and J by 2 bases, with 1 base of the junction left unmatched. As DNA, the CDR3 is TGTGCCAGCAGCTTTCAGGGGGCCTACGAGCAGTACTTC. Its translation: CASSFQGAYEQYF.

V usage is TRBV27 and J usage is TRBJ2-1; TRBD2 might be the D (6 bases). Trimming pared 6 bases from V and 0 bases from J, leaving 15 bases between. CDR3 length: 16 amino acids. Per germline, CDR1 MNHEY and CDR2 SMNVEV (reference sequence). The CDR3, as DNA: TGTGCCAGCAGCCGGGACTTTTTGAGCTCCTACAATGAGCAGTTCTTC. This translates into CASSRDFLSSYNEQFF.

This sequence joins TRBV29-1 and TRBJ2-1; D is unresolved. The length of the CDR3 is 16 residues. Germline values: CDR1 SQVTM, CDR2 ANQGSEA. V lost 0 bases and J 0 bases, leaving 12 bases between the germline ends. The CDR3 bases are TGCAGCGTTGAAGATGGGCCGTCCAGCTCCTACAATGAGCAGTTCTTC. Translation gives CSVEDGPSSSYNEQFF.

In its sample, this clone was seen a few times. V gene TRBV10-3 combines with J gene TRBJ2-5, with D perhaps TRBD2 (7 bases). The germline CDR1 and CDR2 sequences are ENHRY and SYGVKD. The CDR3 is 13 amino acids. Trimming removed 6 bases at V and 5 bases at J, with 13 bases between. Here the CDR3 reads CAISEQGGETQYF. The CDR3 DNA follows: TGTGCCATCAGCGAACAGGGAGGGGAGACCCAGTACTTC.

The V call is TRBV5-1, the J call TRBJ2-3; D perhaps matches TRBD2 (6 bases). CDR3 size: 15 residues. Per the germline V gene, CDR1 is SGHRS and CDR2 is YFSETQ. V lost 5 bases and J 0 bases, leaving 13 bases between the germline ends. The CDR3 bases are TGCGCCAGCAGTTTTAGCGGAGAGAGCACAGATACGCAGTATTTT. This codes for CASSFSGESTDTQYF.

The V gene is TRBV5-1, the J gene TRBJ2-6; D is perhaps TRBD1 (5 bases). The germline V gene encodes CDR1 SGHRS and CDR2 YFSETQ. The CDR3 is 16 amino acids. V lost 0 bases and J lost 0, with 7 bases in between. The CDR3 here is CASSLGQSSGANVLTF. Written as DNA, the CDR3 is TGCGCCAGCAGCTTGGGACAGAGCTCTGGGGCCAACGTCCTGACTTTC.